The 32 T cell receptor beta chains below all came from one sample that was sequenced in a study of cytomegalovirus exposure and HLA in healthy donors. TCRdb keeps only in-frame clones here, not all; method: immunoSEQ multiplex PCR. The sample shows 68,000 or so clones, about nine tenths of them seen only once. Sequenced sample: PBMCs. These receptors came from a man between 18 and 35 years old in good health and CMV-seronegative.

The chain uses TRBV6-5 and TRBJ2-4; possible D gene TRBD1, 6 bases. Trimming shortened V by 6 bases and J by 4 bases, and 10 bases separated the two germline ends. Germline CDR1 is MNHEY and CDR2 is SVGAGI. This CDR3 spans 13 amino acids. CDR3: CASSRQAKNIQYF. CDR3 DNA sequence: TGTGCCAGCAGCCGACAGGCTAAAAACATTCAGTACTTC.

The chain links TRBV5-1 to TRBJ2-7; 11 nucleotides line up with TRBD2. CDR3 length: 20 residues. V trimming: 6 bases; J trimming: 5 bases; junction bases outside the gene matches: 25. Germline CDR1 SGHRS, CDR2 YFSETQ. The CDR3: CASTWTPRVAGGPDSDEQYF. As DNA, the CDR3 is TGCGCCAGCACGTGGACTCCTCGGGTAGCGGGAGGGCCCGATTCGGACGAGCAGTACTTC.

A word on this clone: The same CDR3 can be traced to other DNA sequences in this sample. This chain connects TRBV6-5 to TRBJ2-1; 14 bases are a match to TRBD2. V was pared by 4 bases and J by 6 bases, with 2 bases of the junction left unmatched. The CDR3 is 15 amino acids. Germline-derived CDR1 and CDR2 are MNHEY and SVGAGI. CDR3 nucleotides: TGTGCCAGCAGTTCTGGGACTAGCGGGAGCAATGAGCAGTTCTTC. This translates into CASSSGTSGSNEQFF.

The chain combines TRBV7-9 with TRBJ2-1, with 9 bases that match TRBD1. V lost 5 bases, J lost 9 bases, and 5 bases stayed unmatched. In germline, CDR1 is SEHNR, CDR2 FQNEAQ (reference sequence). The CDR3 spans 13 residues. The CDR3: CASSLGTGIEQFF. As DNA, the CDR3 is TGTGCCAGCAGCCTCGGGACAGGGATTGAGCAGTTCTTC.

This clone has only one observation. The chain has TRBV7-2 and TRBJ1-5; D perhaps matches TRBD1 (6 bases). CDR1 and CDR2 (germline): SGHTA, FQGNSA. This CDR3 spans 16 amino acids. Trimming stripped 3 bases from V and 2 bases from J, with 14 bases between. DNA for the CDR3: TGTGCCAGCAGCTTCCAGGGGTTGATGGGCAATCAGCCCCAGCATTTT. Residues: CASSFQGLMGNQPQHF.

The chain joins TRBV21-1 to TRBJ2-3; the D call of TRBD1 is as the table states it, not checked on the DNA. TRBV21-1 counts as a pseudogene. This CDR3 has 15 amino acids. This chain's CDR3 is CASFKGGLGEDTQYF. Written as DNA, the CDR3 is TGTGCCAGCTTCAAAGGTGGGTTAGGGGAAGATACGCAGTATTTT.

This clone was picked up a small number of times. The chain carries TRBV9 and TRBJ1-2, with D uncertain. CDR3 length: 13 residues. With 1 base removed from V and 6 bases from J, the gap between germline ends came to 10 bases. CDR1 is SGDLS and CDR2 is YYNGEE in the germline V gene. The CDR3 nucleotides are TGTGCCAGCAGCGTAACGAGCAATCATGGCTACACCTTC. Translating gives CASSVTSNHGYTF.

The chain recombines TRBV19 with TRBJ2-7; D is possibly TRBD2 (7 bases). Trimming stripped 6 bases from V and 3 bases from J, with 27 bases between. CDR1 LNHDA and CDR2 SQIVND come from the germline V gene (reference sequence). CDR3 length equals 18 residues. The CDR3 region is CASSQGGGTGGWGYEQYF. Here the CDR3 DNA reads TGTGCCAGTAGCCAAGGGGGAGGGACTGGAGGCTGGGGCTACGAGCAGTACTTC.

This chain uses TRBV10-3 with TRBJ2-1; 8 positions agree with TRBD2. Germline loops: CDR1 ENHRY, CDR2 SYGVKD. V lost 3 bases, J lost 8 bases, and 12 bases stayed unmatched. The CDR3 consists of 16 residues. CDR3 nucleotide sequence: TGTGCCATCAGTGACTCCGCGGGAGGAGGGGTCGATGAGCAGTTCTTC. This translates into CAISDSAGGGVDEQFF.

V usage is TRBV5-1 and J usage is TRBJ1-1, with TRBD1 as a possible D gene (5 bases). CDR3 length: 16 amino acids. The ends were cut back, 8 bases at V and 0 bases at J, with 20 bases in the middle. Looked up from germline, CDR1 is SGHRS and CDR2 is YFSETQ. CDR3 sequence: CASYYGRGGVNTEAFF. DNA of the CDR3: TGCGCCAGTTACTATGGTAGGGGTGGAGTGAACACTGAAGCTTTCTTT.

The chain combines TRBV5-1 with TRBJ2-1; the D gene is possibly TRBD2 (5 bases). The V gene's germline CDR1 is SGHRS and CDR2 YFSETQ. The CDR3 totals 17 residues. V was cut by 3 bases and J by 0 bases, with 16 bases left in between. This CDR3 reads CASSWYEGGSSYNEQFF. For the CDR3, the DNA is TGCGCCAGCAGCTGGTACGAGGGCGGTAGCTCCTACAATGAGCAGTTCTTC.

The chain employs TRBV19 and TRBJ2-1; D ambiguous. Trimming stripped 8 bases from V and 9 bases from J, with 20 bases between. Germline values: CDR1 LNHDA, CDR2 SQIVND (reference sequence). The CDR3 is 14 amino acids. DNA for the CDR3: TGTGCCAGTCGAAGAGGCTCTCAGAGGAGTGAGCAGTTCTTC. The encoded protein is CASRRGSQRSEQFF.

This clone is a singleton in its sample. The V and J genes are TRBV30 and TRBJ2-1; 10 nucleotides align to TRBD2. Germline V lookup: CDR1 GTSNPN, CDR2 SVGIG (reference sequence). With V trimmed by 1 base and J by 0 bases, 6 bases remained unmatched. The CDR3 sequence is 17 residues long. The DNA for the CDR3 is TGTGCCTGGAGTGGGGGACTAGCGTCTTACTCCTACAATGAGCAGTTCTTC. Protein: CAWSGGLASYSYNEQFF. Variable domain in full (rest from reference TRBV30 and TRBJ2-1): SQTIHQWPATLVQPVGSPLSLECTVEGTSNPNLYWYRQAAGRGLQLLFYSVGIGQISSEVPQNLSASRPQDRQFILSSKKLLLSDSGFYLCAWSGGLASYSYNEQFFGPGTRLTVL.

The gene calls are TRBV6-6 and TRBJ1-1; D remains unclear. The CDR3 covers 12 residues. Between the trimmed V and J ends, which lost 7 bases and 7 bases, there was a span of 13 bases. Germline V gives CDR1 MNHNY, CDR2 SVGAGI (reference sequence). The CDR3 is CASIQDEGEAFF. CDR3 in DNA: TGTGCCAGCATCCAGGATGAGGGTGAAGCTTTCTTT.

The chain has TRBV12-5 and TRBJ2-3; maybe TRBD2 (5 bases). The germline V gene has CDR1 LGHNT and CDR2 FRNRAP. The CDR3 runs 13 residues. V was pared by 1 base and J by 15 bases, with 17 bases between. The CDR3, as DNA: TGTGCTAGTGGTTTGGAGGCGGGCTCGCCGACTTATTTT. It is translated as CASGLEAGSPTYF.

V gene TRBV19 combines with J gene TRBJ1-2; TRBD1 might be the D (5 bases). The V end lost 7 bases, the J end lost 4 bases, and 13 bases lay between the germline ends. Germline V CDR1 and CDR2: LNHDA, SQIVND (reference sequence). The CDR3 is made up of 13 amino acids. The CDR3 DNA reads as TGTGCCAGTAAGGATGGTGGGGCCTATGGCTACACCTTC. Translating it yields CASKDGGAYGYTF.

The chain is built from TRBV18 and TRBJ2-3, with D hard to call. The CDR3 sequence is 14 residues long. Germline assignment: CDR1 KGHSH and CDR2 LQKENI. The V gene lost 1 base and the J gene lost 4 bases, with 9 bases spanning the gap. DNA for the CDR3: TGTGCCAGCTCACCACTTATTAGCTCAGATACGCAGTATTTT. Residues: CASSPLISSDTQYF.

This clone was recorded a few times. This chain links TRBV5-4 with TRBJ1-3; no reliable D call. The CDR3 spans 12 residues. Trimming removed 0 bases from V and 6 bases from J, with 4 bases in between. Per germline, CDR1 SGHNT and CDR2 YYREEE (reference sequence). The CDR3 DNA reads TGTGCCAGCAGCTTGGGGCCAAACACCATATATTTT. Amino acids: CASSLGPNTIYF.

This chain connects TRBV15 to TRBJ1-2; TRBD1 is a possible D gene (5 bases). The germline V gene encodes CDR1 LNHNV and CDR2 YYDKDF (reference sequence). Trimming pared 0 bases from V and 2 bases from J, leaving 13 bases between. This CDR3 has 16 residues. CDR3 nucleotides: TGTGCCACCAGCAGAGATATGCGGGGCTCAAACTATGGCTACACCTTC. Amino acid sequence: CATSRDMRGSNYGYTF. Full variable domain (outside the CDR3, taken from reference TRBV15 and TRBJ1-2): DAMVIQNPRYQVTQFGKPVTLSCSQTLNHNVMYWYQQKSSQAPKLLFHYYDKDFNNEADTPDNFQSRRPNTSFCFLDIRSPGLGDTAMYLCATSRDMRGSNYGYTFGSGTRLTVV.

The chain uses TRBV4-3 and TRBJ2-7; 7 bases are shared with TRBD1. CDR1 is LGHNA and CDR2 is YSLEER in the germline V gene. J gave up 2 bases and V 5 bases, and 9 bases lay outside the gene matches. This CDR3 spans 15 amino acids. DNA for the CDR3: TGCGCCAGCAGCGAGGGGGCAGAGCAAACCTACGAGCAGTACTTC. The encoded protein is CASSEGAEQTYEQYF.

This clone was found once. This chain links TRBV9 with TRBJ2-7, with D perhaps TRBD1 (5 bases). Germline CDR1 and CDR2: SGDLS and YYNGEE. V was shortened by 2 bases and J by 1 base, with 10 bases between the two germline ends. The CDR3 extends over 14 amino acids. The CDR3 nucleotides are TGTGCCAGCAGCGTTAGTCCAGGGTCCTACGAGCAGTACTTC. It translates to CASSVSPGSYEQYF.

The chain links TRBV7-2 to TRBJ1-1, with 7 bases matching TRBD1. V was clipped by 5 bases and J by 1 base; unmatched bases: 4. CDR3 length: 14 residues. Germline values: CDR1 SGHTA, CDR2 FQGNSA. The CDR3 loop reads CASSRGTENTEAFF. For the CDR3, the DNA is TGTGCCAGCAGCCGAGGGACAGAGAACACTGAAGCTTTCTTT. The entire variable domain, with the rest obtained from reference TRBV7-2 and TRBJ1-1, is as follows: GAGVSQSPSNKVTEKGKDVELRCDPISGHTALYWYRQSLGQGLEFLIYFQGNSAPDKSGLPSDRFSAERTGGSVSTLTIQRTQQEDSAVYLCASSRGTENTEAFFGQGTRLTVV.

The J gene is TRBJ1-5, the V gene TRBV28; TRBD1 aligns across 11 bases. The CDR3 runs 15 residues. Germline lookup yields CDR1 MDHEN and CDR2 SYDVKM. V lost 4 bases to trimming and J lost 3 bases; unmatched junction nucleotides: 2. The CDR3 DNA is TGTGCCAGCAGTTGGACAGGGGGCGTCAATCAGCCCCAGCATTTT. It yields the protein CASSWTGGVNQPQHF.

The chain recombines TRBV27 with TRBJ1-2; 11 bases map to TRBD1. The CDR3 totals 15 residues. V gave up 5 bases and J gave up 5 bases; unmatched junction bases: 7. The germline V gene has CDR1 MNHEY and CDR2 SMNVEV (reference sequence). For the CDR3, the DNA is TGTGCCAGCAGTCGTGGACAGGGGGCTAGTTATGGCTACACCTTC. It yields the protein CASSRGQGASYGYTF.

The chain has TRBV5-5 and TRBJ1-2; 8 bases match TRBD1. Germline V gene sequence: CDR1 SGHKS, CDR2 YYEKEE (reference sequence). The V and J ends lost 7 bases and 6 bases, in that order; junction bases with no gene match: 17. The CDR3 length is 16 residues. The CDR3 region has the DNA TGTGCCAGCCTAGGACAGGGTTGGACCATCAAGCATGGCTACACCTTC. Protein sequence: CASLGQGWTIKHGYTF.

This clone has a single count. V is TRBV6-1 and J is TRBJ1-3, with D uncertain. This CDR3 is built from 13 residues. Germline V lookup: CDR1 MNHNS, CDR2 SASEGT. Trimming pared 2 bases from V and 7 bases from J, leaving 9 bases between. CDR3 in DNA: TGTGCCAGCAGTGAACGGGATCGTAACACCATATATTTT. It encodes CASSERDRNTIYF.

The CDR3 DNA sequence: TGTGCCAGCAGCTTGGGACAGTCCCCAAGGGACGAGCAGTACTTC. Translation gives CASSLGQSPRDEQYF. This rearrangement joins TRBV5-4 to TRBJ2-7; D might be TRBD1 (5 bases). The V and J ends lost 0 bases and 5 bases respectively, with 15 bases between them. The CDR3 has 15 amino acids. Germline values: CDR1 SGHNT, CDR2 YYREEE (reference sequence).

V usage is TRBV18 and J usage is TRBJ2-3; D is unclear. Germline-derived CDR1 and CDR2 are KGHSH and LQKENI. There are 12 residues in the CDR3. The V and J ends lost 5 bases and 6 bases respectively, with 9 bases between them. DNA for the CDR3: TGTGCCAGCTCAGCGTACGCGGATACGCAGTATTTT. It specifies CASSAYADTQYF.

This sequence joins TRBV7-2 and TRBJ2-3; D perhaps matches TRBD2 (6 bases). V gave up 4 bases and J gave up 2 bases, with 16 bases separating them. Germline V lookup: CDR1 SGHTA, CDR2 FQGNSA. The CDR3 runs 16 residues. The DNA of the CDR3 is TGTGCCAGCAGCTCTAGAGCCGGGACTTACACAGATACGCAGTATTTT. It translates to CASSSRAGTYTDTQYF.

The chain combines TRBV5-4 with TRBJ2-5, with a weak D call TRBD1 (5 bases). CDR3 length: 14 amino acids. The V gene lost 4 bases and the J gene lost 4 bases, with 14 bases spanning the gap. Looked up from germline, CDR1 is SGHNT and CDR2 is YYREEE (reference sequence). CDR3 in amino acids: CASSAVLQGETQYF. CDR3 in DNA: TGTGCCAGCAGCGCGGTGCTGCAGGGAGAGACCCAGTACTTC.

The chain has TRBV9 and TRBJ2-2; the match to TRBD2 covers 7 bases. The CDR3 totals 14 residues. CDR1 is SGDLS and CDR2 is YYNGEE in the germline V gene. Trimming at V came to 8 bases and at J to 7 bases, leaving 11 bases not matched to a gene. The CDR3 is CASRREGAVGELFF. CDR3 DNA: TGTGCCAGTCGAAGGGAGGGCGCGGTCGGGGAGCTGTTTTTT.

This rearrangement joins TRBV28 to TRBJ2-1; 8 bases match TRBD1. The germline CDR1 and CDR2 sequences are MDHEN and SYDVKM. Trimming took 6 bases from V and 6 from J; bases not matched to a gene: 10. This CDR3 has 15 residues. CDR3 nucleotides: TGTGCCAGCAGCCTGACAGGGGTTTGGGGCAATGAGCAGTTCTTC. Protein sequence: CASSLTGVWGNEQFF.